A selection of T cell receptor beta chains follows, all from one sample in a study of a mutant IDH1 vaccine in newly diagnosed glioma. Using immunoSEQ multiplex PCR, the repertoire was profiled, and TCRdb retains in-frame clones only, with some absent. The top ten clones hold roughly 3% of a sample with about 56,000 clones, 75% to 90% of them seen once. Antigens for these TCRs are unknown. Specimen: PBMCs, collected from a glioma patient whose treatment included an IDH1 peptide vaccine. The receptors were sampled from a woman in her 50s with glioma. The CDR3 runs from the conserved cysteine through the conserved F or W. The order of the fields is J gene, clone size, V gene, D gene, CDR3 length, CDR3 DNA, CDR3 protein. The D gene is left open where the match is weak. A row's size may be missing; if present it is once, few, many or a size class.

j_call: TRBJ2-7; clone_size: -; v_call: TRBV7-9; d_call: TRBD1; cdr3_length: 14; cdr3_nt: TGTGCCAGCAGTGGCAACAGGGGATATTGGGAGCAGTACTTC; cdr3_aa: CASSGNRGYWEQYF
j_call: TRBJ1-2; clone_size: once; v_call: TRBV9; d_call: TRBD1; cdr3_length: 13; cdr3_nt: TGTGCCAGCAGTTACGACAGGGGAGACGGCTACACCTTC; cdr3_aa: CASSYDRGDGYTF
j_call: TRBJ2-1; clone_size: -; v_call: TRBV5-1; d_call: -; cdr3_length: 13; cdr3_nt: TGCGCCAGCAGCGTGGCTGGGTTGGCACCTTGGTTCTTC; cdr3_aa: CASSVAGLAPWFF
j_call: TRBJ1-1; clone_size: -; v_call: TRBV6-1; d_call: -; cdr3_length: 13; cdr3_nt: TGTGCCAGCAGTGCACAGCTGTACACTGAAGCTTTCTTT; cdr3_aa: CASSAQLYTEAFF
j_call: TRBJ2-5; clone_size: -; v_call: TRBV11-3; d_call: -; cdr3_length: 12; cdr3_nt: TGTGCCAGCAGCCCGACCGAAGAGACCCAGTACTTC; cdr3_aa: CASSPTEETQYF
j_call: TRBJ2-7; clone_size: -; v_call: TRBV10-1; d_call: -; cdr3_length: 9; cdr3_nt: TGCGCCATGAGGGGCGAGCAGTACTTC; cdr3_aa: CAMRGEQYF
j_call: TRBJ2-7; clone_size: -; v_call: TRBV27; d_call: TRBD1; cdr3_length: 15; cdr3_nt: TGTGCCAGCAGTTTATTCCCGGGACAGGGCTACGAGCAGTACTTC; cdr3_aa: CASSLFPGQGYEQYF
j_call: TRBJ2-2; clone_size: -; v_call: TRBV29-1; d_call: TRBD1; cdr3_length: 14; cdr3_nt: TGCAGCGTTGTCAGACAGGGCAATTTGGGGGAGCTGTTTTTT; cdr3_aa: CSVVRQGNLGELFF
j_call: TRBJ1-5; clone_size: few; v_call: TRBV6-5; d_call: -; cdr3_length: 13; cdr3_nt: TGTGCCAGCAGTCGGGACCGAGATCAGCCCCAGCATTTT; cdr3_aa: CASSRDRDQPQHF
j_call: TRBJ2-1; clone_size: -; v_call: TRBV9; d_call: TRBD2; cdr3_length: 14; cdr3_nt: TGTGCCAGCAGCGCTTCTAGCGGGGGGGTTGAGCAGTTCTTC; cdr3_aa: CASSASSGGVEQFF
j_call: TRBJ2-2; clone_size: -; v_call: TRBV18; d_call: -; cdr3_length: 16; cdr3_nt: TGTGCCAGCTCACCCTCCATGATCGAGGGGGCCGGGGAGCTGTTTTTT; cdr3_aa: CASSPSMIEGAGELFF
j_call: TRBJ2-7; clone_size: -; v_call: TRBV29-1; d_call: -; cdr3_length: 11; cdr3_nt: TGCGCCTTCACAGCAGTATACGAGCAGTACTTC; cdr3_aa: CAFTAVYEQYF
j_call: TRBJ1-1; clone_size: -; v_call: TRBV7-2; d_call: -; cdr3_length: 11; cdr3_nt: TGTGCCAGCAGTTTCATTACTGAAGCTTTCTTT; cdr3_aa: CASSFITEAFF
j_call: TRBJ2-7; clone_size: -; v_call: TRBV6-5; d_call: TRBD2; cdr3_length: 16; cdr3_nt: TGTGCCAGCAGTTCCCTCGGACTAGCGGGGGCTTACGAGCAGTACTTC; cdr3_aa: CASSSLGLAGAYEQYF
j_call: TRBJ2-2; clone_size: -; v_call: TRBV7-9; d_call: TRBD2; cdr3_length: 15; cdr3_nt: TGTGCCAGCAGCCCCCCGGGCGGGGGACCCGGGGAGCTGTTTTTT; cdr3_aa: CASSPPGGGPGELFF
j_call: TRBJ1-2; clone_size: -; v_call: TRBV5-1; d_call: -; cdr3_length: 13; cdr3_nt: TGCGCCAGCAGTTCCAGCCCTAACTATGGCTACACCTTC; cdr3_aa: CASSSSPNYGYTF
j_call: TRBJ1-5; clone_size: -; v_call: TRBV30; d_call: -; cdr3_length: 14; cdr3_nt: TGTGCCACTAACGGGGAGTATAGCAATCAGCCCCAGCATTTT; cdr3_aa: CATNGEYSNQPQHF
j_call: TRBJ1-4; clone_size: -; v_call: TRBV5-6; d_call: -; cdr3_length: 14; cdr3_nt: TGTGCCAGCAGCCTTGCGGCGGGGAACGAAAAACTGTTTTTT; cdr3_aa: CASSLAAGNEKLFF